Following are 11 T cell receptor beta chains from one sample sequenced in a study of blood T cell repertoires in COVID-19. The method was immunoSEQ multiplex PCR; TCRdb's version includes in-frame clones alone and lacks a portion of them. The sample shows about 120,000 clones, about nine tenths of them seen only once. Sequenced material: peripheral blood. The receptor set was obtained from a woman in her seventies with acute or convalescent COVID-19.

This chain connects TRBV3-1 (or the pseudogene TRBV3-2) to TRBJ1-5; D unclear. Looked up from germline, CDR1 is LGHDT and CDR2 is YNNKEL (reference sequence). This CDR3 region has 13 residues. V was cut by 4 bases and J by 1 base, with 5 bases left in between. The CDR3 DNA reads TGTGCCAGCAGCCCCAGGAGCAATCAGCCCCAGCATTTT. Protein: CASSPRSNQPQHF.

CDR3 residues: CASSYPGTFEAFF. The CDR3, as DNA: TGTGCCAGCAGTTACCCCGGGACATTCGAAGCTTTCTTT. J is TRBJ1-1 and V is TRBV6-5; D might be TRBD1 (6 bases). V shed 2 bases and J shed 8 bases, with 12 bases lying between them. The CDR3 is 13 residues long. Germline assignment: CDR1 MNHEY and CDR2 SVGAGI.

The genes are TRBV5-1 and TRBJ1-6, with TRBD1 matching 7 bases. Trimming removed 3 bases from V and 10 bases from J; junction bases left unmatched: 4. Germline V CDR1 and CDR2: SGHRS, YFSETQ. CDR3 length: 13 residues. The CDR3 reads CASSSDRQSPLHF. DNA for the CDR3: TGCGCCAGCAGCTCGGACAGGCAGTCACCCCTCCACTTT.

The V call is TRBV12-3 or TRBV12-4, the J call TRBJ1-2; D is undetermined. Deletions cut 5 bases from V and 8 bases from J, with 15 bases between. This CDR3 is built from 13 residues. The CDR3 reads CASSLRVGLGYTF. CDR3 DNA sequence: TGTGCCAGCAGTCTGAGGGTGGGATTGGGCTACACCTTC.

The V call is TRBV27, the J call TRBJ2-5, with TRBD2 matching 11 bases. V trimming: 5 bases; J trimming: 7 bases; junction bases outside the gene matches: 12. Germline V gene data show CDR1 as MNHEY and CDR2 as SMNVEV (reference sequence). The length of the CDR3 is 16 residues. CDR3 DNA: TGTGCCAGCAGTACTCGTGCTAGCGGGGGGCTTTCGACCCAGTACTTC. It encodes CASSTRASGGLSTQYF.

The chain joins TRBV5-1 to TRBJ2-3; TRBD2 aligns across 10 bases. With V trimmed by 5 bases and J by 4 bases, 4 bases remained unmatched. The CDR3 extends over 14 amino acids. Germline CDR1 reads SGHRS; CDR2 reads YFSETQ. CDR3 sequence reads: CASRAGGLADTQYF. The CDR3 nucleotides are TGCGCCAGCAGAGCGGGGGGGCTCGCAGATACGCAGTATTTT.

This rearrangement joins TRBV11-2 to TRBJ2-3, with D perhaps TRBD1 (6 bases). The CDR3 sequence is 16 residues long. Trimming shortened V by 0 bases and J by 4 bases, and 14 bases separated the two germline ends. CDR1 SGHAT and CDR2 FQNNGV come from the germline V gene. In DNA form, the CDR3 reads TGTGCCAGCAGCTTAGATCAGGGGCTGGGCCCAGATACGCAGTATTTT. It yields the protein CASSLDQGLGPDTQYF.

The chain employs TRBV24-1 and TRBJ1-2; the D is unclear. The CDR3 has 13 residues. The germline CDR1 and CDR2 sequences are KGHDR and SFDVKD. The V and J ends lost 4 bases and 5 bases respectively, with 10 bases between them. The CDR3 bases are TGTGCCACCAGTGAATCTGAGATGTATGGCTACACCTTC. Protein product: CATSESEMYGYTF.

This clone occurred a few times. The chain combines TRBV28 with TRBJ1-6, with a tentative D call TRBD1 (5 bases). Deletions cut 7 bases from V and 13 bases from J, with 20 bases between. The CDR3 runs 14 residues. CDR1 and CDR2 (germline): MDHEN, SYDVKM. CDR3 sequence (DNA): TGTGCCAGCATTTCCGGGACTGGGGATATTCCCCTCCACTTT. This translates into CASISGTGDIPLHF.

This clone was recorded once. The rearrangement links TRBV2 to TRBJ2-6, with TRBD1 identical over 8 bases. Germline V lookup: CDR1 SNHLY, CDR2 FYNNEI. The V gene end was trimmed by 6 bases and the J gene end by 2 bases; junction bases not matched to a gene: 3. CDR3 length: 15 amino acids. The CDR3 DNA is TGTGCCAGCAGGACAGGGGACGCTGGGGCCAACGTCCTGACTTTC. It specifies CASRTGDAGANVLTF.

This rearrangement joins TRBV6-1 to TRBJ1-5; perhaps TRBD1 as D (6 bases). This CDR3 is built from 15 residues. V shed 3 bases and J shed 0 bases, with 9 bases lying between them. Germline-derived CDR1 and CDR2 are MNHNS and SASEGT. CDR3 sequence: CASSDRGTSNQPQHF. The CDR3 coding sequence is TGTGCCAGCAGTGACAGGGGAACTAGCAATCAGCCCCAGCATTTT.